Each of the 12 T cell receptor beta chains below was sequenced from the same sample in a study of blood T cell repertoires in COVID-19. Measured with immunoSEQ multiplex PCR; TCRdb has only the in-frame clones, and not every one. The sample yields about 210,000 clones, approximately 85% seen once. Material for sequencing was peripheral blood. These receptors originate from a woman between 65 and 79 years old with COVID-19, enrolled during active disease.

This sequence joins TRBV2 and TRBJ2-5; possible D gene TRBD2, 6 bases. Germline V lookup: CDR1 SNHLY, CDR2 FYNNEI. The ends were cut back, 8 bases at V and 5 bases at J, with 15 bases in the middle. CDR3 length: 13 residues. The CDR3, as DNA: TGTGCCAGCCTGACCCCTGGGGGGGAGACCCAGTACTTC. Its translation is CASLTPGGETQYF.

This chain links TRBV12-3 or TRBV12-4 with TRBJ2-1; D unclear. V lost 3 bases, J lost 14 bases, and 14 bases lay in between. The CDR3 is made up of 12 amino acids. The CDR3 loop reads CASSLKPFREFF. The CDR3 coding sequence is TGTGCCAGCAGTTTGAAGCCCTTTCGAGAGTTCTTC.

The table lists this clone with a count of one. The J gene is TRBJ1-6, the V gene TRBV9; no reliable D call. CDR1 SGDLS and CDR2 YYNGEE come from the germline V gene. V was trimmed by 0 bases and J by 7 bases, leaving 8 bases between them. The length of the CDR3 is 14 residues. This CDR3 is CASSVVHSNSPLHF. In nucleotides, the CDR3 is TGTGCCAGCAGCGTAGTACATTCGAATTCACCCCTCCACTTT.

The V gene is TRBV24-1, the J gene TRBJ2-1; D might be TRBD2 (5 bases). This CDR3 region has 17 residues. The V and J ends lost 7 bases and 0 bases respectively, with 18 bases between them. The germline V gene encodes CDR1 KGHDR and CDR2 SFDVKD. CDR3 DNA sequence: TGTGCCACCAGCCCTCGGCCCCGGGATAGCTCCTACAATGAGCAGTTCTTC. Protein: CATSPRPRDSSYNEQFF.

The rearrangement uses TRBV18 and TRBJ1-1, with TRBD1 matching 9 bases. This CDR3 comprises 17 residues. CDR1 and CDR2 from the germline V gene are KGHSH and LQKENI. J lost 5 bases, V lost 5 bases, and 15 bases had no gene match. The CDR3 nucleotides read TGTGCCAGCTCAGCGACGGGACAGGGCTTCGTTGGAACTGAAGCTTTCTTT. Residues: CASSATGQGFVGTEAFF.

CDR3: CASSRDNPYEQYF. The DNA for the CDR3 is TGCGCCAGCAGCCGGGACAATCCCTACGAGCAGTACTTC. The gene calls are TRBV5-1 and TRBJ2-7, with D maybe TRBD1 (6 bases). Germline V lookup: CDR1 SGHRS, CDR2 YFSETQ. The CDR3 has 13 residues. V was trimmed by 4 bases and J by 2 bases, leaving 10 bases between them.

The V call is TRBV2, the J call TRBJ1-1; D is possibly TRBD1 (5 bases). The germline V and J ends were trimmed by 4 bases and 4 bases, with 10 bases remaining between them. Germline V gene sequence: CDR1 SNHLY, CDR2 FYNNEI. The CDR3 length is 13 residues. CDR3 nucleotide sequence: TGTGCCAGCAGTGGACAGCTGACCACTGAAGCTTTCTTT. The encoded protein is CASSGQLTTEAFF.

The chain links TRBV6-5 to TRBJ2-7; D uncertain. There are 12 residues in the CDR3. V was clipped by 6 bases and J by 7 bases, with 13 bases between them. Germline V CDR1 and CDR2: MNHEY, SVGAGI. CDR3 region: CASSQRNSEQYF. In nucleotides, the CDR3 is TGTGCCAGCAGCCAAAGGAACAGTGAGCAGTACTTC.

J is TRBJ1-2 and V is TRBV27; a weak D match, TRBD1 (5 bases). Germline values: CDR1 MNHEY, CDR2 SMNVEV (reference sequence). This CDR3 spans 17 amino acids. V lost 5 bases to trimming and J lost 4 bases, with 23 bases between them. The CDR3 nucleotides are TGTGCCAGCAGTCCCGGGGACTCAACCCAGATGCTCTATGGCTACACCTTC. Amino acid sequence: CASSPGDSTQMLYGYTF.

The chain recombines TRBV4-3 with TRBJ2-7, with 9 bases aligning to TRBD2. The J segment lost 1 base and the V segment lost 0 bases, leaving 4 bases of the junction unmatched. Per germline, CDR1 LGHNA and CDR2 YSLEER. The CDR3 extends over 16 amino acids. The CDR3 bases are TGCGCCAGCAGCCAAGATGTCACTAGCGGGTCCTACGAGCAGTACTTC. This gives the protein CASSQDVTSGSYEQYF.

The chain carries TRBV5-1 and TRBJ1-2; D possibly corresponds to TRBD1 (5 bases). V lost 0 bases and J lost 4, with 10 bases in between. The CDR3 is made up of 14 amino acids. CDR1 is SGHRS and CDR2 is YFSETQ in the germline V gene. This CDR3 is CASSLEGFTYGYTF. The DNA of the CDR3 is TGCGCCAGCAGCTTGGAGGGGTTTACCTATGGCTACACCTTC.

The chain joins TRBV28 to TRBJ1-2; the D gene is possibly TRBD1 (6 bases). This CDR3 is 14 amino acids long. V was clipped by 6 bases and J by 8 bases, with 19 bases between them. CDR1 and CDR2 (germline): MDHEN, SYDVKM. This CDR3 is CASRLMKAGVGYTF. As DNA, the CDR3 is TGTGCCAGCAGGTTGATGAAAGCAGGGGTCGGCTACACCTTC.